Presented here are 20 T cell receptor beta chains from one specimen sequenced in a study of blood T cell repertoires in COVID-19. Using immunoSEQ multiplex PCR, the repertoire was profiled, and TCRdb retains in-frame clones only, with some absent. The sample has some 41,000 clones; 86% are singletons. Sequencing was done on a sample of peripheral blood. Receptor source: a man in his forties with active COVID-19.

This clone was seen just once. The CDR3 is CASSLRQSFTTYEQYF. CDR3 bases: TGTGCCAGCAGCTTAAGACAGTCCTTTACAACCTACGAGCAGTACTTC. This chain joins TRBV5-5 and TRBJ2-7; TRBD1 might be the D (5 bases). Germline V lookup: CDR1 SGHKS, CDR2 YYEKEE (reference sequence). Trimming stripped 2 bases from V and 2 bases from J, with 17 bases between. This CDR3 region has 16 residues.

The chain employs TRBV15 and TRBJ2-5; maybe TRBD2 (5 bases). CDR3 length: 16 amino acids. Germline loops: CDR1 LNHNV, CDR2 YYDKDF (reference sequence). V lost 4 bases and J lost 4, with 19 bases in between. CDR3 DNA sequence: TGTGCCACCAGCATTGACGGACTGACTACCGGAGAGACCCAGTACTTC. Protein sequence: CATSIDGLTTGETQYF. Filled out from reference TRBV15 and TRBJ2-5, the complete variable domain reads DAMVIQNPRYQVTQFGKPVTLSCSQTLNHNVMYWYQQKSSQAPKLLFHYYDKDFNNEADTPDNFQSRRPNTSFCFLDIRSPGLGDTAMYLCATSIDGLTTGETQYFGPGTRLLVL.

The chain couples TRBV9 to TRBJ1-1; TRBD1 matches at 8 bases. CDR3 size: 15 residues. Germline values: CDR1 SGDLS, CDR2 YYNGEE. V dropped 0 bases and J dropped 3; count of bases not matched to a gene: 4. The CDR3, as DNA: TGTGCCAGCAGCGTAGGAAACAGGGGGTACACTGAAGCTTTCTTT. It codes for CASSVGNRGYTEAFF. Together with reference TRBV9 and TRBJ1-1, the CDR3 gives the full variable domain: DSGVTQTPKHLITATGQRVTLRCSPRSGDLSVYWYQQSLDQGLQFLIQYYNGEERAKGNILERFSAQQFPDLHSELNLSSLELGDSALYFCASSVGNRGYTEAFFGQGTRLTVV.

The CDR3 here is CASSEAQTTSYYGYTF. The CDR3 region has the DNA TGTGCCAGCAGTGAAGCGCAGACTACCTCATACTATGGCTACACCTTC. The chain recombines TRBV6-1 with TRBJ1-2; unclear D gene. CDR1 and CDR2 from the germline V gene are MNHNS and SASEGT. The CDR3 consists of 16 residues. The V and J ends lost 0 bases and 3 bases respectively, with 14 bases between them.

The rearrangement uses TRBV19 and TRBJ1-2; D may be TRBD1 (5 bases). The germline CDR1 and CDR2 sequences are LNHDA and SQIVND (reference sequence). Trimming took 8 bases from V and 3 from J, leaving 13 bases between them. The length of the CDR3 is 13 residues. CDR3 protein: CASWGDFYYGYTF. The CDR3 DNA follows: TGTGCCAGTTGGGGGGATTTCTACTATGGCTACACCTTC.

This clone was found once. V and J are TRBV30 and TRBJ2-5; possibly TRBD2 for D (7 bases). The V end lost 0 bases, the J end lost 4 bases, and 9 bases lay between the germline ends. The CDR3 has 13 residues. The germline gives CDR1 GTSNPN, CDR2 SVGIG (reference sequence). CDR3 protein: CAWSVRGAETQYF. In nucleotides, the CDR3 is TGTGCCTGGAGTGTTCGGGGGGCAGAGACCCAGTACTTC. The full variable domain, completed using reference TRBV30 and TRBJ2-5, is SQTIHQWPATLVQPVGSPLSLECTVEGTSNPNLYWYRQAAGRGLQLLFYSVGIGQISSEVPQNLSASRPQDRQFILSSKKLLLSDSGFYLCAWSVRGAETQYFGPGTRLLVL.

Here the CDR3 DNA reads TGTGCCAGCAGCGTAGCCCCAAATGAGCAGTTCTTC. Its translation: CASSVAPNEQFF. This chain uses TRBV9 with TRBJ2-1, with unresolved D. From germline, CDR1 is SGDLS and CDR2 YYNGEE. V shed 0 bases and J shed 7 bases, with 5 bases lying between them. This CDR3 has 12 amino acids.

V and J are TRBV19 and TRBJ2-5; 7 nucleotides match TRBD2. V was pared by 1 base and J by 1 base, with 9 bases of the junction left unmatched. CDR1 and CDR2 (germline): LNHDA, SQIVND (reference sequence). CDR3 size: 17 residues. The chain's CDR3 is CASSIGTSVFLQETQYF. The CDR3, as DNA: TGTGCCAGTAGTATAGGAACTAGCGTCTTCCTCCAAGAGACCCAGTACTTC.

The chain uses TRBV6-5 and TRBJ1-4; the D gene is possibly TRBD1 (6 bases). V was pared by 0 bases and J by 3 bases, with 8 bases between. Germline V lookup: CDR1 MNHEY, CDR2 SVGAGI. This CDR3 contains 15 residues. CDR3: CASSYSGASNEKLFF. The CDR3 DNA is TGTGCCAGCAGTTACTCGGGGGCATCTAATGAAAAACTGTTTTTT.

V is TRBV24-1 and J is TRBJ2-3, with 7 positions matching TRBD1. J lost 4 bases, V lost 5 bases, and 5 bases had no gene match. The CDR3 totals 14 residues. CDR1 is KGHDR and CDR2 is SFDVKD in the germline V gene. This CDR3 is CATSATGRSDTQYF. Here the CDR3 DNA reads TGTGCCACCAGTGCGACAGGGCGTTCAGATACGCAGTATTTT.

A single count supports this clone. The rearrangement joins TRBV3-1 (or the pseudogene TRBV3-2) to TRBJ1-2; 9 positions agree with TRBD1. V lost 3 bases, J lost 7 bases, and 6 bases stayed unmatched. The CDR3 spans 14 residues. Germline assignment: CDR1 LGHDT and CDR2 YNNKEL (reference sequence). The CDR3 is CASSHTGGSGGYTF. DNA of the CDR3: TGTGCCAGCAGCCACACAGGGGGCAGTGGTGGCTACACCTTC.

The rearrangement uses TRBV19 and TRBJ1-2, with 9 bases identical to TRBD1. The germline V gene encodes CDR1 LNHDA and CDR2 SQIVND (reference sequence). CDR3 length: 12 amino acids. V dropped 9 bases and J dropped 10; count of bases not matched to a gene: 9. CDR3 sequence reads: CASRDREKDYTF. CDR3 bases: TGTGCCAGCCGGGACAGGGAGAAAGACTACACCTTC.

This CDR3 is CASSVTSGSRSYEQYF. CDR3 DNA sequence: TGTGCCAGCAGTGTGACTAGCGGGAGCCGTTCCTACGAGCAGTACTTC. The rearrangement uses TRBV6-1 and TRBJ2-7; TRBD2 agrees at 12 bases. CDR1 is MNHNS, CDR2 SASEGT, per germline. V lost 4 bases, J lost 1 base, and 5 bases stayed unmatched. This CDR3 comprises 16 residues.

This clone was seen a handful of times. The V call is TRBV4-2, the J call TRBJ2-7; TRBD2 matches at 11 bases. With 4 bases clipped from V and 2 bases from J, the junction kept 4 bases outside the gene matches. This CDR3 is built from 15 residues. Germline V gene data show CDR1 as LGHNA and CDR2 as YNFKEQ. The CDR3 here is CASSLGTSGAYEQYF. CDR3 bases: TGTGCCAGCAGCCTGGGGACTAGCGGCGCCTACGAGCAGTACTTC.

The chain employs TRBV3-1 (or the pseudogene TRBV3-2) and TRBJ2-7; tentative D call: TRBD2 (6 bases). In germline, CDR1 is LGHDT, CDR2 YNNKEL (reference sequence). CDR3 size: 15 residues. Trimming left V 4 bases short and J 4 bases short, with 17 bases between. The CDR3 is CASSRGLPRGYEQYF. The CDR3 nucleotides are TGTGCCAGCAGCCGCGGACTACCAAGGGGATACGAGCAGTACTTC.

The genes are TRBV5-1 and TRBJ1-2; tentatively, D is TRBD1 (5 bases). V shed 0 bases and J shed 2 bases, with 14 bases lying between them. CDR1 SGHRS and CDR2 YFSETQ come from the germline V gene. This CDR3 has 16 residues. As DNA, the CDR3 is TGCGCCAGCAGCTTGGGAGAGAACAGGATAAACTATGGCTACACCTTC. This encodes CASSLGENRINYGYTF.

The chain combines TRBV27 with TRBJ1-5, with D tentatively TRBD1 (6 bases). The germline V gene encodes CDR1 MNHEY and CDR2 SMNVEV (reference sequence). This CDR3 has 22 amino acids. V gave up 2 bases and J gave up 0 bases, with 29 bases separating them. CDR3 residues: CASSLRGSPTGYLGNSNQPQHF. The CDR3 DNA follows: TGTGCCAGCAGTTTAAGAGGGTCTCCGACAGGCTATTTGGGTAATAGCAATCAGCCCCAGCATTTT.

This chain uses TRBV30 with TRBJ1-3; D gene ambiguous. V was clipped by 8 bases and J by 0 bases, with 14 bases between them. This CDR3 region has 14 residues. Germline CDR1 reads GTSNPN; CDR2 reads SVGIG (reference sequence). The CDR3 sequence is CARSAVHSGNTIYF. In DNA, the CDR3 is TGTGCCCGATCGGCGGTCCACTCTGGAAACACCATATATTTT.

The CDR3 region is CASSEDRQVNYGYTF. CDR3 DNA: TGTGCCAGCAGTGAAGACCGACAGGTTAACTATGGCTACACCTTC. The rearrangement joins TRBV6-1 to TRBJ1-2, with D possibly matching TRBD1 (6 bases). The V end was cut by 1 base, the J end by 1 base, with 10 bases between. Germline loops: CDR1 MNHNS, CDR2 SASEGT. The CDR3 totals 15 residues.

This sequence joins TRBV27 and TRBJ2-3; D gene ambiguous. The CDR3 loop spans 13 amino acids. CDR1 and CDR2 (germline): MNHEY, SMNVEV (reference sequence). The germline V and J ends were trimmed by 2 bases and 0 bases, with 3 bases remaining between them. CDR3 sequence reads: CASSLPSTDTQYF. The CDR3 coding sequence is TGTGCCAGCAGTTTACCGAGCACAGATACGCAGTATTTT.